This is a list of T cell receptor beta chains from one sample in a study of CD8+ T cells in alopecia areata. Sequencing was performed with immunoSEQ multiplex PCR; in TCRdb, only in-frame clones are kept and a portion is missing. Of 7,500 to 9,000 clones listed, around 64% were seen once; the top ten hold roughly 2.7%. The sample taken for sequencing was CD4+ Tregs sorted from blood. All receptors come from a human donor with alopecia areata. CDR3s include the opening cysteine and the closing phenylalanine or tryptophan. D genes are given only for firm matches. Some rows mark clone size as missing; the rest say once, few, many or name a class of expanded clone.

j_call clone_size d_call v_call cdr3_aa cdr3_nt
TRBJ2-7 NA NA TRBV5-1 CASSLAGLGHEQYF TGCGCCAGCAGCTTGGCCGGGTTAGGACACGAGCAGTACTTC
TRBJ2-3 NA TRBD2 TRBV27 CASSFIRTSGRTDTQYF TGTGCCAGCAGTTTCATCAGGACTAGCGGTCGCACAGATACGCAGTATTTT
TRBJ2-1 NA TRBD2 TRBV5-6 CASSFGLAGENEQFF TGTGCCAGCAGCTTCGGACTAGCGGGGGAAAATGAGCAGTTCTTC
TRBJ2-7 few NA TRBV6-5 CASSHAGGTSYEQYF TGTGCCAGCAGTCACGCAGGCGGGACCAGCTACGAGCAGTACTTC
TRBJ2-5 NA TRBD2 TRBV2 CASTGTSVSETQYF TGTGCCAGCACTGGGACTAGCGTCTCAGAGACCCAGTACTTC
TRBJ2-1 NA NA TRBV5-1 CASSLWGNEQFF TGCGCCAGCAGCCTCTGGGGGAATGAGCAGTTCTTC
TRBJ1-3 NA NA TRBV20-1 CSAMGGNTIYF TGCAGTGCTATGGGTGGAAACACCATATATTTT
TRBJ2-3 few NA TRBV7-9 CASSLWTPDTQYF TGTGCCAGCAGCTTATGGACCCCTGATACGCAGTATTTT
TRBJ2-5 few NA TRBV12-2 CASRARETQYF TGTGCAAGTCGCGCGAGAGAGACCCAGTACTTC
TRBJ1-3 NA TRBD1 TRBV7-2 CASSLNRDSSGNTIYF TGTGCCAGCAGCTTAAACCGGGACAGCTCTGGAAACACCATATATTTT
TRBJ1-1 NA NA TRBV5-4 CASSFSGGLGTEAFF TGTGCCAGCAGCTTTTCGGGGGGGCTTGGCACTGAAGCTTTCTTT
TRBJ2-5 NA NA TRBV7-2 CASSFGGRQETQYF TGTGCCAGCAGTTTCGGGGGGCGCCAAGAGACCCAGTACTTC
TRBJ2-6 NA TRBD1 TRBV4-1 CASSQLIGTGGANVLTF TGCGCCAGCAGCCAGCTCATCGGGACAGGTGGGGCCAACGTCCTGACTTTC
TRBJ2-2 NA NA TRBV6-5 CASINPNTGELFF TGTGCCAGCATAAACCCGAACACCGGGGAGCTGTTTTTT
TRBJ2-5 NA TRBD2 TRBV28 CASSPGLARKTQYF TGTGCCAGCAGTCCGGGACTAGCTCGGAAGACCCAGTACTTC
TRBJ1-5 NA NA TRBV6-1 CASTHTTNQPQHF TGTGCCAGTACGCACACGACCAATCAGCCCCAGCATTTT
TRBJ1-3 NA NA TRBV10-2 CASNERAGNTIYF TGCGCCAGCAATGAGCGGGCCGGAAACACCATATATTTT
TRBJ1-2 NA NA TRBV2 CASSESGGWGYTF TGTGCCAGCAGTGAATCGGGAGGGTGGGGCTACACCTTC
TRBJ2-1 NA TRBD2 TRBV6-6 CASSTIAGWVNEQFF TGTGCCAGCAGTACCATAGCGGGGTGGGTTAATGAGCAGTTCTTC
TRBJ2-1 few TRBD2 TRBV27 CASSSQLAGTYNEQFF TGTGCCAGCAGTTCCCAACTAGCGGGGACCTACAATGAGCAGTTCTTC
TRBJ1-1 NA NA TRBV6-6 CASSYGRNAFF TGTGCCAGCAGTTACGGCAGGAATGCTTTCTTT
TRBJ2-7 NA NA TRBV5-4 CASSVGVLTYEQYF TGTGCCAGCAGCGTTGGGGTTCTGACCTACGAGCAGTACTTC
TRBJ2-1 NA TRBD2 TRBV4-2 CASSRGARTSGMRSYNEQFF TGTGCCAGCAGCCGTGGGGCAAGGACTAGCGGGATGCGCTCCTACAATGAGCAGTTCTTC
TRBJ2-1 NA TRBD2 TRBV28 CASRQASGRARSNEQFF TGTGCCAGCAGGCAGGCTAGCGGGAGGGCCAGGAGCAATGAGCAGTTCTTC
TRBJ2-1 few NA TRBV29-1 CSVERLNNEQFF TGCAGCGTTGAACGGCTAAACAATGAGCAGTTCTTC
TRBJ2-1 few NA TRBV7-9 CASSLSRESVEQFF TGTGCCAGCAGCTTAAGCCGGGAGAGTGTTGAGCAGTTCTTC
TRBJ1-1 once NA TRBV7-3 CASSRTGGPNTEAFF TGTGCCAGCAGCCGAACCGGGGGGCCGAACACTGAAGCTTTCTTT
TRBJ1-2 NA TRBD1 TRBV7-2 CASSLSIGGDWSGYTF TGTGCCAGCAGCCTATCAATAGGGGGCGATTGGTCTGGCTACACCTTC
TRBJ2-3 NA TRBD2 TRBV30 CAWSGPGGNTDTQYF TGTGCCTGGAGTGGACCGGGGGGGAATACAGATACGCAGTATTTT
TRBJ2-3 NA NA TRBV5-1 CASSLVDRNTQYF TGCGCCAGCAGCTTGGTGGATCGTAATACGCAGTATTTT
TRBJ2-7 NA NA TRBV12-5 CASGLVLRRCGDEQYF TGTGCTAGTGGTTTGGTACTGAGGCGGTGTGGCGACGAGCAGTACTTC
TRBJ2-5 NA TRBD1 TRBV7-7 CATSGGQGGETQYF TGTGCCACCTCTGGTGGACAGGGGGGAGAGACCCAGTACTTC
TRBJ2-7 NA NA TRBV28 CASSFRASAARYF TGTGCCAGCAGTTTCCGCGCGTCGGCGGCAAGGTACTTC
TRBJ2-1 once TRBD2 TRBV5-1 CASSPAGREIGEQFF TGCGCCAGCAGTCCGGCCGGGCGGGAGATAGGTGAGCAGTTCTTC
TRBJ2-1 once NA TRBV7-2 CASSLGEQFF TGTGCCAGCAGCTTAGGAGAGCAGTTCTTC
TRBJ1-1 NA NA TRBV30 CAWSVTENTEAFF TGTGCCTGGAGTGTCACGGAGAACACTGAAGCTTTCTTT
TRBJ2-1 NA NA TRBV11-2 CASSLTSLSQFF TGTGCCAGCAGCTTGACTAGTCTTTCACAGTTCTTC
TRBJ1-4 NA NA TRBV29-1 CSVEDYRNRLFF TGCAGCGTTGAAGATTACAGGAATAGACTGTTTTTT
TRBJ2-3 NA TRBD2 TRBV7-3 CASSASSGGSTDTQYF TGTGCCAGCAGCGCATCTAGCGGGGGGAGCACAGATACGCAGTATTTT
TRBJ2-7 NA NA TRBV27 CASTPNRPPYEQYF TGTGCCAGCACACCTAACAGGCCACCCTACGAGCAGTACTTC
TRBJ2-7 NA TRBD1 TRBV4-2 CASSQDPSRGSEQYF TGTGCCAGCAGCCAAGATCCCTCCAGGGGGAGCGAGCAGTACTTC
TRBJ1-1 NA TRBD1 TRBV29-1 CSVRQGDFAEAFF TGCAGCGTCCGACAGGGGGACTTTGCTGAAGCTTTCTTT
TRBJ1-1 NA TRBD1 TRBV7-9 CASSLGILAGGTEAFF TGTGCCAGCAGCTTAGGAATTTTGGCAGGGGGCACTGAAGCTTTCTTT
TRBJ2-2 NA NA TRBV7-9 CASSRTPIRGTGELFF TGTGCCAGCAGCCGTACACCTATCCGGGGCACCGGGGAGCTGTTTTTT
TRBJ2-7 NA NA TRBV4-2 CASSQGGLDAYEQYF TGTGCCAGCAGCCAGGGGGGACTGGATGCCTACGAGCAGTACTTC
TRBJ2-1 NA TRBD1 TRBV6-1 CASRRGTGQFNEQFF TGTGCCAGCAGAAGGGGGACAGGGCAGTTCAATGAGCAGTTCTTC
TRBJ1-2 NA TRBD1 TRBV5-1 CASSKGQGIYGYTF TGCGCCAGCAGCAAAGGACAGGGGATATATGGCTACACCTTC
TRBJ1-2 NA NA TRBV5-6 CASSLAVWGPDGYTF TGTGCCAGCAGCTTGGCGGTGTGGGGACCGGATGGCTACACCTTC
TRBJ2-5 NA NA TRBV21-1 CASSKARRPGETQYF TGTGCCAGCAGCAAAGCCCGACGGCCGGGGGAGACCCAGTACTTC
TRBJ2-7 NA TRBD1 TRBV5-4 CASSLDRGRAYEQYF TGTGCCAGCAGCTTGGACAGGGGGCGGGCCTACGAGCAGTACTTC
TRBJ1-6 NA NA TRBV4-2 CASSPLYTWNSPLHF TGTGCCAGCAGCCCCCTCTATACGTGGAATTCACCCCTCCACTTT
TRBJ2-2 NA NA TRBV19 CASTLAGHGSRLTGELFF TGTGCCAGTACCCTAGCCGGTCACGGCAGCCGACTCACCGGGGAGCTGTTTTTT
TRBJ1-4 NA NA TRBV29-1 CSVERNEKLFF TGCAGCGTTGAACGCAATGAAAAACTGTTTTTT
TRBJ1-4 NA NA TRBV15 CATSRDLGEKLFF TGTGCCACCAGCAGAGACCTAGGTGAAAAACTGTTTTTT
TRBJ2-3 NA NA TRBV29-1 CSAVQGISDTQYF TGCAGCGCCGTACAGGGTATCTCAGATACGCAGTATTTT
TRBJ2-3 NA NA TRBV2 CASKLDRPRTDTQYF TGTGCCAGCAAACTCGACCGTCCCCGCACAGATACGCAGTATTTT
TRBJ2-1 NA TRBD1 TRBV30 CAWTNHRGRESEQFF TGTGCCTGGACTAATCACAGGGGGCGCGAAAGTGAGCAGTTCTTC